Following are 15 T cell receptor beta chains from one sample sequenced in a study of T-cell memory formation after mild COVID-19. MiXCR was run by TCRdb on the 5' RACE reads, yielding one entry per CDR3 protein. The sample carries roughly 300,000 distinct CDR3 sequences, 8.2% recorded once. Material: PBMCs or a T cell subset sorted from them (not recorded which). These receptor sequences come from a young man who had mild COVID-19 (a few samples of this study predate the infection). Cell type and time point are not known.

This clonotype was detected only a few times. Here the CDR3 DNA reads TGTGCCAGCAGTCGGGATGCGACAGGGGGTATGAACACCGGGGAGCTGTTTTTT. Its translation is CASSRDATGGMNTGELFF. The V call is TRBV7-2, the J call TRBJ2-2; 9 bases line up with TRBD1. V lost 6 bases and J lost 1; bases outside the gene matches: 12. The CDR3 totals 18 residues. The germline V gene has CDR1 SGHTA and CDR2 FQGNSA.

The V gene is TRBV7-3, the J gene TRBJ1-6; TRBD1 might be the D (5 bases). The V and J ends lost 1 base and 8 bases respectively, with 12 bases between them. From germline, CDR1 is SGHTA and CDR2 FQGTGA. The CDR3 is 15 residues long. In nucleotides, the CDR3 is TGTGCCAGCAGCTTAAGCGGGACGCAGTATTCACCCCTCCACTTT. Protein sequence: CASSLSGTQYSPLHF.

This clonotype came up many times. The chain joins TRBV12-3 or TRBV12-4 to TRBJ2-4; a weak D match, TRBD1 (6 bases). V was clipped by 3 bases and J by 6 bases, with 9 bases between them. The CDR3 length is 13 residues. In DNA form, the CDR3 reads TGTGCCAGCAGTTTGTGGGGGCCAAACATTCAGTACTTC. Its protein product is CASSLWGPNIQYF.

Turning to this clonotype: Compared with germline, one end of the junction differs, possibly owing to a read error. This chain uses TRBV7-2 with TRBJ1-4, with 7 bases matching TRBD1. The CDR3 consists of 14 residues. Germline V gene lookup returns CDR1 SGHTA and CDR2 FQGNSA. CDR3 residues: CASTRDSLNENLFF. The CDR3 region has the DNA TGTGCCAGCACCAGGGACAGCTTAAATGAAAATCTGTTTTTT.

This chain links TRBV10-3 with TRBJ2-5; TRBD2 aligns across 10 bases. CDR1 is ENHRY, CDR2 SYGVKD, per germline. This CDR3 is 15 amino acids long. Germline trimming cut 2 bases from V and 4 bases from J; bases unmatched to any gene: 4. The CDR3 loop reads CAISEERGGLETQYF. CDR3 nucleotide sequence: TGTGCCATCAGTGAGGAGCGGGGGGGTTTAGAGACCCAGTACTTC.

This clonotype has only a few counts. An end of the junction differs from the germline gene, which may be a read error. The chain carries TRBV7-7 and TRBJ1-5, with a tentative D call TRBD1 (6 bases). This CDR3 comprises 17 residues. Germline V gene lookup returns CDR1 SSHAT and CDR2 FNYEAQ (reference sequence). The DNA for the CDR3 is TGTGCTAGCAGCCCCCCGCTCAGGGGCGAAAGCAATCAGCCCCAGCATTTT. Translated: CASSPPLRGESNQPQHF.

This clonotype was seen only a few times. The chain carries TRBV7-3 and TRBJ2-7, with a weak D call TRBD2 (7 bases). Trimming cost V 6 bases and J 5 bases, with 17 bases left between them. The germline V gene encodes CDR1 SGHTA and CDR2 FQGTGA. This CDR3 comprises 14 residues. CDR3 DNA: TGTGCCAGCAGGTCGGCGGGGGCGGGGGACGAGCAGTACTTC. Translation gives CASRSAGAGDEQYF.

The chain links TRBV4-3 to TRBJ2-1; maybe TRBD2 (5 bases). V lost 4 bases, J lost 3 bases, and 10 bases lay in between. The V gene's germline CDR1 is LGHNA and CDR2 YSLEER. The CDR3 loop spans 14 amino acids. The CDR3 nucleotides are TGCGCCAGCAGCCCCAAGACTATCTACAATGAGCAGTTCTTC. Residues: CASSPKTIYNEQFF.

This clonotype was picked up a small number of times. This chain uses TRBV20-1 with TRBJ2-5; 8 positions match TRBD1. J gave up 4 bases and V 4 bases, and 5 bases lay outside the gene matches. The CDR3 has 13 amino acids. Germline loops: CDR1 DFQATT, CDR2 SNEGSKA (reference sequence). Here the CDR3 DNA reads TGCAGTGCTACCCGACAGGGGACAGAGACCCAGTACTTC. It encodes CSATRQGTETQYF.

The CDR3 nucleotides read TGTGCCAGCAGTCACACCGGGGCGACGCGAGACACTGAAGCTTTCTTT. As protein: CASSHTGATRDTEAFF. The rearrangement joins TRBV7-9 to TRBJ1-1; tentative D call: TRBD1 (5 bases). The CDR3 contains 16 residues. V was pared by 6 bases and J by 3 bases, with 20 bases between. Germline lookup yields CDR1 SEHNR and CDR2 FQNEAQ (reference sequence).

This clonotype was seen a few times. The chain is built from TRBV18 and TRBJ2-3, with 10 bases fitting TRBD2. The V gene end was trimmed by 0 bases and the J gene end by 0 bases; junction bases not matched to a gene: 6. From germline, CDR1 is KGHSH and CDR2 LQKENI. This CDR3 spans 18 amino acids. CDR3: CASSPPPGLAESTDTQYF. The CDR3 DNA follows: TGTGCCAGCTCACCACCCCCCGGACTAGCGGAGAGCACAGATACGCAGTATTTT.

The gene calls are TRBV4-3 and TRBJ2-1; D could derive from TRBD1 or TRBD2 (7 bases each). CDR1 is LGHNA and CDR2 is YSLEER in the germline V gene. This CDR3 comprises 15 residues. V was shortened by 1 base and J by 6 bases, with 13 bases between the two germline ends. The CDR3 spells CASSQVAGGVNEQFF. The CDR3 nucleotides read TGCGCCAGCAGCCAAGTCGCAGGGGGGGTCAATGAGCAGTTCTTC.

This clonotype was seen a handful of times. This chain uses TRBV11-3 with TRBJ2-3, with 15 bases aligning to TRBD2. The CDR3 length is 19 residues. V was clipped by 3 bases and J by 6 bases; unmatched bases: 13. CDR1 is SGHNT, CDR2 YENEEA, per germline. The CDR3 protein is CASSLGLAGGRGKRDTQYF. The CDR3 nucleotides read TGTGCCAGCAGCTTGGGACTAGCGGGGGGCCGTGGAAAACGGGATACGCAGTATTTT. The variable domain in full, completed from reference TRBV11-3 and TRBJ2-3, reads EAGVVQSPRYKIIEKKQPVAFWCNPISGHNTLYWYLQNLGQGPELLIRYENEEAVDDSQLPKDRFSAERLKGVDSTLKIQPAELGDSAVYLCASSLGLAGGRGKRDTQYFGPGTRLTVL.

The table lists this clonotype with a few counts. The chain couples TRBV5-4 to TRBJ2-7, with 7 positions matching TRBD1. Germline V lookup: CDR1 SGHNT, CDR2 YYREEE (reference sequence). V was pared by 4 bases and J by 6 bases, with 13 bases of the junction left unmatched. The CDR3 is made up of 15 amino acids. The CDR3 nucleotides read TGTGCCAGCAGCCGGTCTACAGGGGACCGGAGCGAGCAGTACTTC. It yields the protein CASSRSTGDRSEQYF.

This sequence joins TRBV7-9 and TRBJ1-1; tentative D call: TRBD1 (6 bases). The ends were cut back, 4 bases at V and 8 bases at J, with 14 bases in the middle. Germline-derived CDR1 and CDR2 are SEHNR and FQNEAQ (reference sequence). The CDR3 has 13 amino acids. The DNA for the CDR3 is TGTGCCAGCAGCTCATACCAACAGGGAGAAGCTTTCTTT. Translating it yields CASSSYQQGEAFF.